This T cell receptor (beta chain) was captured in a study of cytomegalovirus exposure and HLA in healthy donors. Study results and caveats: In an earlier analysis, productive rearrangement rates for most beta V segments clustered near 87% or 30%.

Trimming pared 6 bases from V and 5 bases from J, leaving 10 bases between. Germline CDR1 reads KGHSH; CDR2 reads LQKENI. This CDR3 has 13 residues. PCR used 60 Vbeta primers and 13 Jbeta primers. TCRdb's copy holds only in-frame clones and misses some; the assay was immunoSEQ multiplex PCR. The data contain about 130,000 clones, 70% to 75% of them singletons. Comments on this clone: Its antigen is still unknown.

The receptor was derived from a woman between 35 and 50 years old in good health and CMV-seropositive. This chain uses TRBV18 with TRBJ1-4, with D unresolved. Sequenced input: PBMCs. The CDR3 sequence is CASSLLVNEKLFF. CDR3 nucleotides: TGTGCCAGCTCCCTATTGGTCAATGAAAAACTGTTTTTT.